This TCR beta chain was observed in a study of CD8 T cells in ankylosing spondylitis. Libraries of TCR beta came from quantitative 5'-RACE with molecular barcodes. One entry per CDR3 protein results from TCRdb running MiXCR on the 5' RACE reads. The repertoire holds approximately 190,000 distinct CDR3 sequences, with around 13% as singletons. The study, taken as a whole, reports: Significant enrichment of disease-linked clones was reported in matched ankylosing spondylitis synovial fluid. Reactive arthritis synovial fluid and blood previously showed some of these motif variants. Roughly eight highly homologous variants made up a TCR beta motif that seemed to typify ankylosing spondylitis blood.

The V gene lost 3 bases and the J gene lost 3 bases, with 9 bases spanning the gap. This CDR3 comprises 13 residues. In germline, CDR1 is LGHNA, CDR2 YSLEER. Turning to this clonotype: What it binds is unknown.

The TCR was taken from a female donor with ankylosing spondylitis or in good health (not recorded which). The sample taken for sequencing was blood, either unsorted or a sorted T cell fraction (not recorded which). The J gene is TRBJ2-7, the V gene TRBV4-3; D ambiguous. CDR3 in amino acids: CASSQAWGYEQYF. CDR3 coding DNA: TGCGCCAGCAGCCAGGCTTGGGGCTACGAGCAGTACTTC.